This T cell receptor beta chain was identified in a study of cytomegalovirus exposure and HLA in healthy donors. Study-wide results and caveats: Reportedly, HLA-A and HLA-B alleles of most subjects were accurately predicted from TCR beta. The sole available immune exposure information was CMV serostatus. It was approximately 150 TCR beta chains that were listed as cytomegalovirus-associated.

With 60 Vbeta and 13 Jbeta primers, the PCR was carried out. This table comes from immunoSEQ multiplex PCR, and its TCRdb copy is limited to in-frame clones, with some not included. The repertoire holds some 200,000 clones, with almost 70% as singletons. Germline V gene data show CDR1 as SNHLY and CDR2 as FYNNEI. The CDR3 has 13 amino acids. Unmatched junction bases numbered 6, after V lost 4 bases and J lost 6 bases. Remarks on this clone: Its target is unknown.

V usage is TRBV2 and J usage is TRBJ2-7; TRBD2 matches at 7 bases. The sequencing sample was made of PBMCs. This clonotype was sampled from a man aged 35-49 years in good health and CMV-seropositive. CDR3 coding DNA: TGTGCCAGCAGTGTAAGGGGCGGGGGCGAGCAGTACTTC. Amino acid sequence: CASSVRGGGEQYF.